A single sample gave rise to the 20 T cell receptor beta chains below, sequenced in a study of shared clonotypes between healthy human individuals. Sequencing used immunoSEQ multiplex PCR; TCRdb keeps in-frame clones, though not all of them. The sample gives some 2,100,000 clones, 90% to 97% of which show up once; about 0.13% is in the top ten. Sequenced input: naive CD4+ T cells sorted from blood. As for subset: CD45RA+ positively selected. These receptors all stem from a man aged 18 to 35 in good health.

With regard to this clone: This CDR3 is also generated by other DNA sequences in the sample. The CDR3 is CASSPRTSGSYEQYF. DNA of the CDR3: TGCGCCAGCAGCCCGAGGACTAGCGGGTCCTACGAGCAGTACTTC. This sequence joins TRBV5-1 and TRBJ2-7, with 11 nucleotides matching TRBD2. CDR1 SGHRS and CDR2 YFSETQ come from the germline V gene. The CDR3 is 15 amino acids. The junction had 4 bases not matched to a gene; V was cut back by 4 bases and J by 1 base.

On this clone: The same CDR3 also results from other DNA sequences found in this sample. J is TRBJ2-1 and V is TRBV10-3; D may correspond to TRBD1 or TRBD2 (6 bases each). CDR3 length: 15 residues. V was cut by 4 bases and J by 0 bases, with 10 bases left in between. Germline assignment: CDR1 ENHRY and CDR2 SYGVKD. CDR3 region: CAISGGGGSYNEQFF. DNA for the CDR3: TGTGCCATCAGTGGAGGAGGGGGCTCCTACAATGAGCAGTTCTTC.

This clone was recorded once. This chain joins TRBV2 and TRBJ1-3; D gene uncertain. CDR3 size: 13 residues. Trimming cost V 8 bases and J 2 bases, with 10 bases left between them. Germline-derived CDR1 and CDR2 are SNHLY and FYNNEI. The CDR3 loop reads CASRTPPGNTIYF. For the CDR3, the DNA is TGTGCCAGCCGGACTCCCCCTGGAAACACCATATATTTT.

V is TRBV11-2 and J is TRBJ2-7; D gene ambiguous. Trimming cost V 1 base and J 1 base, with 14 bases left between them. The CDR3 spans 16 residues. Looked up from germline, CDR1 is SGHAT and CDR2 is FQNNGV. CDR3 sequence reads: CASSLGTAGLSYEQYF. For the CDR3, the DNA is TGTGCCAGCAGCTTAGGTACGGCAGGATTATCCTACGAGCAGTACTTC.

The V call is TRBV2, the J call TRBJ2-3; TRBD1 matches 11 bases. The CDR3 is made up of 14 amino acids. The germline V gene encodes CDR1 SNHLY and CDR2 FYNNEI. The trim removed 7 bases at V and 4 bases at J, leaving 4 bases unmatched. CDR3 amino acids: CASKGQGAPDTQYF. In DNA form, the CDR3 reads TGTGCCAGCAAAGGACAGGGGGCCCCAGATACGCAGTATTTT.

The CDR3: CASSEGVRMGNQPQHF. For the CDR3, the DNA is TGTGCCAGCAGTGAAGGGGTTCGGATGGGCAATCAGCCCCAGCATTTT. The V gene is TRBV2, the J gene TRBJ1-5, with no clear D. Trimming stripped 1 base from V and 2 bases from J, with 12 bases between. The germline V gene encodes CDR1 SNHLY and CDR2 FYNNEI. The CDR3 covers 16 residues.

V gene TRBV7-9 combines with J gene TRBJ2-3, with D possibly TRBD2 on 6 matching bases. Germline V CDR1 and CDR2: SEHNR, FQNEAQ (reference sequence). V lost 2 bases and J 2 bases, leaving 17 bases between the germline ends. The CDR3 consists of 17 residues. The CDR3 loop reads CASSLLSGVVNTDTQYF. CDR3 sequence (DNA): TGTGCCAGCAGCTTATTATCGGGGGTCGTTAACACAGATACGCAGTATTTT. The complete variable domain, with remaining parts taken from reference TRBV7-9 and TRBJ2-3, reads DTGVSQNPRHKITKRGQNVTFRCDPISEHNRLYWYRQTLGQGPEFLTYFQNEAQLEKSRLLSDRFSAERPKGSFSTLEIQRTEQGDSAMYLCASSLLSGVVNTDTQYFGPGTRLTVL.

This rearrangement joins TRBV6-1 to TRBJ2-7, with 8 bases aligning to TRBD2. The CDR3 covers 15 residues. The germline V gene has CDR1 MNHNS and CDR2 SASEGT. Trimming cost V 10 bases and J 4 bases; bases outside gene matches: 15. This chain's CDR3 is CATQQDRTSIYEQYF. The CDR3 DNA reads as TGTGCCACCCAGCAGGATAGGACTAGCATTTACGAGCAGTACTTC.

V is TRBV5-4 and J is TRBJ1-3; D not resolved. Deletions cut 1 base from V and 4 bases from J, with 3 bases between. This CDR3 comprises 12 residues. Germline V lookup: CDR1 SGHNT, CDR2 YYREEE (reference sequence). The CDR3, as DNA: TGTGCCAGCAGCTTGCTCGGAAACACCATATATTTT. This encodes CASSLLGNTIYF.

CDR3 region: CASSNGLAPSSYNEQFF. CDR3 bases: TGTGCCAGCAGCAACGGGTTAGCGCCCAGCTCCTACAATGAGCAGTTCTTC. The rearrangement joins TRBV21-1 to TRBJ2-1; the table names TRBD2, a call not compared with the DNA. TRBV21-1 is a pseudogene. The CDR3 is 17 amino acids.

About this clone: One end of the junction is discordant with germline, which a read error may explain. This chain's CDR3 is CASSAGLAAETQYF. The CDR3, as DNA: TGTGCTAGCAGCGCCGGACTAGCTGCGGAGACCCAGTACTTC. This rearrangement joins TRBV7-7 to TRBJ2-5; 8 nucleotides line up with TRBD2. The germline V gene encodes CDR1 SSHAT and CDR2 FNYEAQ (reference sequence). This CDR3 region has 14 residues.

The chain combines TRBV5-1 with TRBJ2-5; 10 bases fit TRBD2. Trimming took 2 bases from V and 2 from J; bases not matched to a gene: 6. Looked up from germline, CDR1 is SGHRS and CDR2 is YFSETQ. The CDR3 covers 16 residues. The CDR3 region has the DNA TGCGCCAGCAGCTTTTTAGCGGGAGGCTTGCAAGAGACCCAGTACTTC. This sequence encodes CASSFLAGGLQETQYF.

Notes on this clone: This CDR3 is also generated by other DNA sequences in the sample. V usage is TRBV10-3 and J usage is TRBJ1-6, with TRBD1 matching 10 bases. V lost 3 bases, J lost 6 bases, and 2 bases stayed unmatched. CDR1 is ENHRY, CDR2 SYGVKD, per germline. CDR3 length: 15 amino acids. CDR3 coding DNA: TGTGCCATCAGTGACCGGACAGGGGGTAATTCACCCCTCCACTTT. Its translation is CAISDRTGGNSPLHF.

CDR3: CASSASKGVVTEAFF. The DNA for the CDR3 is TGCGCCAGCAGCGCCTCAAAGGGGGTGGTCACTGAAGCTTTCTTT. The chain couples TRBV5-1 to TRBJ1-1, with D maybe TRBD1 (6 bases). The V end was cut by 4 bases, the J end by 4 bases, with 17 bases between. CDR3 length: 15 amino acids. The germline V gene has CDR1 SGHRS and CDR2 YFSETQ. Using reference TRBV5-1 and TRBJ1-1 for the parts outside the CDR3, the full variable domain is KAGVTQTPRYLIKTRGQQVTLSCSPISGHRSVSWYQQTPGQGLQFLFEYFSETQRNKGNFPGRFSGRQFSNSRSEMNVSTLELGDSALYLCASSASKGVVTEAFFGQGTRLTVV.

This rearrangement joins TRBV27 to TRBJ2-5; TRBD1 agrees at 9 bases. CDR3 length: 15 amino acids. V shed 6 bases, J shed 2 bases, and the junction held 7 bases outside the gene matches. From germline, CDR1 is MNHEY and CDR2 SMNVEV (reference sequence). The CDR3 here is CASSLEGTGQETQYF. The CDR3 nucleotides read TGTGCCAGCAGCTTGGAGGGGACAGGGCAAGAGACCCAGTACTTC.

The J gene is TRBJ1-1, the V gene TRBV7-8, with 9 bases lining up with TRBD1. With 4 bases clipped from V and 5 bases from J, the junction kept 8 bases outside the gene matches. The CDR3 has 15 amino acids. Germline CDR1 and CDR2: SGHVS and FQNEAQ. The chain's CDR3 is CASSSYRGRGTEAFF. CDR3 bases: TGTGCCAGCAGCTCCTACAGGGGGCGAGGGACTGAAGCTTTCTTT.

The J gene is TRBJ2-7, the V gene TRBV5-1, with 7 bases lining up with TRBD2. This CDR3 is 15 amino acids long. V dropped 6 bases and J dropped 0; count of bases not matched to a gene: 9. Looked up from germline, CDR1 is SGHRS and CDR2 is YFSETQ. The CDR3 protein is CASTVGGTHSYEQYF. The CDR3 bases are TGCGCCAGCACTGTGGGGGGGACGCACTCCTACGAGCAGTACTTC. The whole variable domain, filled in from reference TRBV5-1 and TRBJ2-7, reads KAGVTQTPRYLIKTRGQQVTLSCSPISGHRSVSWYQQTPGQGLQFLFEYFSETQRNKGNFPGRFSGRQFSNSRSEMNVSTLELGDSALYLCASTVGGTHSYEQYFGPGTRLTVT.

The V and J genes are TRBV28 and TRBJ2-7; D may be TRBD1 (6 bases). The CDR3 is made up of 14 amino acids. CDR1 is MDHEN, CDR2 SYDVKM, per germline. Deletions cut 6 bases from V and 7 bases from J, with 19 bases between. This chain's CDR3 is CASSGAGQRSEQYF. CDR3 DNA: TGTGCCAGCAGCGGCGCAGGACAGCGTTCGGAGCAGTACTTC. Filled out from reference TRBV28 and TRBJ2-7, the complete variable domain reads DVKVTQSSRYLVKRTGEKVFLECVQDMDHENMFWYRQDPGLGLRLIYFSYDVKMKEKGDIPEGYSVSREKKERFSLILESASTNQTSMYLCASSGAGQRSEQYFGPGTRLTVT.

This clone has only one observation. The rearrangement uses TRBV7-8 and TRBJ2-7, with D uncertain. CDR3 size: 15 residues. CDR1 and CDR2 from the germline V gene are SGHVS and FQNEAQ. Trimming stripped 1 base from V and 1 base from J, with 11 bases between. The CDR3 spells CASSLGQTSSYEQYF. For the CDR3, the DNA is TGTGCCAGCAGCTTAGGCCAGACATCATCCTACGAGCAGTACTTC.

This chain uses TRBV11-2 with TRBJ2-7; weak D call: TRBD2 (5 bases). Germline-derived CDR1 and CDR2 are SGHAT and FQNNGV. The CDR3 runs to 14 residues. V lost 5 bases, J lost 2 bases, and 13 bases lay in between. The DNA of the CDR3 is TGTGCCAGCAGCCCGACGGACGGGGCCTACGAGCAGTACTTC. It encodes CASSPTDGAYEQYF.